This record looks at one T cell receptor beta chain sequence and its context. As yet, its antigen is unknown. This sample stems from a study of vaccination effects on CD4 cells after COVID-19. The study's findings and limits: Early post-infection timepoints were absent, and convalescent patients were few. Common cold coronavirus cross-reactivity was shown by only 1 of 255 vaccine-induced clones in healthy vaccinees.

Expansion with viral peptide pools was applied to antigen-specific CD4+ T cells by the ViraFEST assay prior to sequencing. Upon completion of approximately ten days in culture, CD4+ T cells were isolated. No vaccinee had earlier SARS-CoV-2 infection, and nucleocapsid antibodies were negative. A half-medium replacement with IL-2 medium was carried out on days 3 and 7. V dropped 5 bases and J dropped 4; count of bases not matched to a gene: 12. The germline gives CDR1 KGHSH, CDR2 LQKENI. This CDR3 has 16 amino acids. TCRdb keeps only in-frame clones here, not all; method: immunoSEQ multiplex PCR. The sample has tens of thousands of clones; around 78% are singletons.

This receptor was identified in a human donor who received a COVID-19 vaccine. The sample in question was CD4+ T cells from PBMCs cultured with HCoV-OC43 spike peptides, obtained before COVID-19 vaccination. The subset is: HCoV-OC43 spike overlapping peptide pool stimulation. V usage is TRBV18 and J usage is TRBJ2-7; 9 bases align to TRBD1. As DNA, the CDR3 is TGTGCCAGCTCATCCTCCGGGACAGGGACTGGGTACGAGCAGTACTTC. Residues: CASSSSGTGTGYEQYF. The full variable domain, completed using reference TRBV18 and TRBJ2-7, is NAGVMQNPRHLVRRRGQEARLRCSPMKGHSHVYWYRQLPEEGLKFMVYLQKENIIDESGMPKERFSAEFPKEGPSILRIQQVVRGDSAAYFCASSSSGTGTGYEQYFGPGTRLTVT.